A single sample is the source of the 28 T cell receptor beta chains below, sequenced in a study of shared clonotypes between healthy human individuals. TCRdb's copy holds only in-frame clones and misses some; the assay was immunoSEQ multiplex PCR. In the table there are about 2.1 million clones, over 85% of which are singletons. Terminally differentiated effector memory CD45RA+ cells were left out of the naive CD8 fraction, which was CD45RO-negative and positively selected for CCR7. Sequencing was done on a sample of naive CD8+ T cells from PBMCs. All receptors come from a man between 18 and 29 years old in good health. Some clones in this sample may be carry-over from other donors' samples.

The chain couples TRBV28 to TRBJ2-1; D tentatively reads TRBD1 or TRBD2 (5 bases each). V was cut by 4 bases and J by 4 bases, with 11 bases left in between. CDR1 MDHEN and CDR2 SYDVKM come from the germline V gene. CDR3 size: 14 residues. DNA of the CDR3: TGTGCCAGCAGTTCCGGGACGATATACAATGAGCAGTTCTTC. It codes for CASSSGTIYNEQFF.

In DNA, the CDR3 is TGCGCCAGCAGGACCGGGACTAGCGCGCGGAATGAGCAGTTCTTC. Translating gives CASRTGTSARNEQFF. The V call is TRBV4-1, the J call TRBJ2-1; TRBD2 agrees at 10 bases. The CDR3 length is 15 residues. Germline CDR1 is MGHRA and CDR2 is YSYEKL. The V segment lost 6 bases and the J segment 7 bases; nucleotides outside the gene matches: 9.

This chain uses TRBV7-3 with TRBJ2-1, with D possibly being TRBD2 (6 bases). Trimming shortened V by 4 bases and J by 4 bases, and 14 bases separated the two germline ends. The CDR3 is 15 amino acids. Germline CDR1 and CDR2: SGHTA and FQGTGA. This chain's CDR3 is CASSYVGSGYNEQFF. CDR3 in DNA: TGTGCCAGCAGCTATGTCGGGAGCGGTTACAATGAGCAGTTCTTC.

The chain combines TRBV30 with TRBJ1-4; weak D call: TRBD1 (5 bases). This CDR3 contains 15 residues. V gave up 5 bases and J gave up 0 bases, with 13 bases separating them. CDR1 is GTSNPN, CDR2 SVGIG, per germline (reference sequence). In DNA form, the CDR3 reads TGTGCCTGGGGGGGTCAGCTTGCAACTAATGAAAAACTGTTTTTT. Translated: CAWGGQLATNEKLFF.

This rearrangement joins TRBV13 to TRBJ1-2; D might be TRBD1 (5 bases). Trimming pared 7 bases from V and 5 bases from J, leaving 17 bases between. This CDR3 is built from 14 residues. Per the germline V gene, CDR1 is PRHDT and CDR2 is FYEKMQ (reference sequence). The CDR3 sequence is CASTLGGSKYGYTF. The DNA for the CDR3 is TGTGCCAGCACGCTTGGGGGGTCGAAATATGGCTACACCTTC.

This sequence joins TRBV15 and TRBJ2-7; 13 nucleotides match TRBD2. Germline V lookup: CDR1 LNHNV, CDR2 YYDKDF (reference sequence). This CDR3 has 18 residues. Trimming removed 0 bases from V and 1 base from J; junction bases left unmatched: 6. The chain's CDR3 is CATSRDLRTSGRSYEQYF. The DNA of the CDR3 is TGTGCCACCAGCAGAGATCTAAGGACTAGCGGGAGATCCTACGAGCAGTACTTC. Filled out from reference TRBV15 and TRBJ2-7, the complete variable domain reads DAMVIQNPRYQVTQFGKPVTLSCSQTLNHNVMYWYQQKSSQAPKLLFHYYDKDFNNEADTPDNFQSRRPNTSFCFLDIRSPGLGDTAMYLCATSRDLRTSGRSYEQYFGPGTRLTVT.

The chain links TRBV5-6 to TRBJ1-2; the D gene is possibly TRBD1 (6 bases). Germline V gives CDR1 SGHDT, CDR2 YYEEEE. V lost 0 bases and J lost 6, with 12 bases in between. The CDR3 sequence is 14 residues long. CDR3 sequence reads: CASSLDARGNGYTF. The CDR3, as DNA: TGTGCCAGCAGCTTGGATGCCAGGGGAAATGGCTACACCTTC.

The J gene is TRBJ2-2, the V gene TRBV2; D uncertain. This CDR3 comprises 13 residues. The V and J ends lost 5 bases and 11 bases respectively, with 15 bases between them. Germline loops: CDR1 SNHLY, CDR2 FYNNEI. The CDR3 nucleotides read TGTGCCAGCAGTAACGCTAGGAGAAAAGAGCTGTTTTTT. Protein sequence: CASSNARRKELFF. The variable domain in full, completed from reference TRBV2 and TRBJ2-2, reads EPEVTQTPSHQVTQMGQEVILRCVPISNHLYFYWYRQILGQKVEFLVSFYNNEISEKSEIFDDQFSVERPDGSNFTLKIRSTKLEDSAMYFCASSNARRKELFFGEGSRLTVL.

The J gene is TRBJ1-4, the V gene TRBV27, with a possible D match to TRBD1 (5 bases). The CDR3 is made up of 17 amino acids. The ends were cut back, 3 bases at V and 5 bases at J, with 19 bases in the middle. Germline V gene data show CDR1 as MNHEY and CDR2 as SMNVEV (reference sequence). The CDR3 loop reads CASSFYAGTQNNEKLFF. CDR3 nucleotide sequence: TGTGCCAGCAGTTTCTACGCCGGGACCCAGAACAATGAAAAACTGTTTTTT. Looking up the rest from reference TRBV27 and TRBJ1-4 gives the full variable domain: EAQVTQNPRYLITVTGKKLTVTCSQNMNHEYMSWYRQDPGLGLRQIYYSMNVEVTDKGDVPEGYKVSRKEKRNFPLILESPSPNQTSLYFCASSFYAGTQNNEKLFFGSGTQLSVL.

The rearrangement joins TRBV28 to TRBJ1-5; 7 bases fit TRBD1. From germline, CDR1 is MDHEN and CDR2 SYDVKM. With 2 bases clipped from V and 6 bases from J, the junction kept 7 bases outside the gene matches. The CDR3 is 15 residues long. The CDR3 nucleotides read TGTGCCAGCAGTTTAGGCTACAGGGGACGTCAGCCCCAGCATTTT. Its translation is CASSLGYRGRQPQHF. The variable domain in full, with the rest retrieved from reference TRBV28 and TRBJ1-5, is DVKVTQSSRYLVKRTGEKVFLECVQDMDHENMFWYRQDPGLGLRLIYFSYDVKMKEKGDIPEGYSVSREKKERFSLILESASTNQTSMYLCASSLGYRGRQPQHFGDGTRLSIL.

V is TRBV19 and J is TRBJ1-1; D unresolved. From germline, CDR1 is LNHDA and CDR2 SQIVND (reference sequence). CDR3 length equals 14 residues. Trimming removed 5 bases from V and 6 bases from J, with 16 bases in between. CDR3 loop: CASSDRTASSEAFF. CDR3 coding DNA: TGTGCCAGTAGTGACCGGACGGCCTCGTCTGAAGCTTTCTTT.

The rearrangement joins TRBV27 to TRBJ2-3; 10 bases fit TRBD2. Losses at the gene ends were 7 bases for V and 5 bases for J; bases not matched to a gene: 9. CDR1 and CDR2 from the germline V gene are MNHEY and SMNVEV (reference sequence). The CDR3 consists of 15 residues. This CDR3 reads CASTLGASGRDTQYF. The CDR3 nucleotides are TGTGCCAGCACTCTAGGGGCTAGCGGGAGAGATACGCAGTATTTT.

V gene TRBV6-5 combines with J gene TRBJ2-3; TRBD2 aligns across 9 bases. Germline assignment: CDR1 MNHEY and CDR2 SVGAGI. The CDR3 spans 15 residues. V was pared by 2 bases and J by 4 bases, with 4 bases of the junction left unmatched. CDR3 nucleotide sequence: TGTGCCAGCAGTTACGGGTTAGCGGGAGCAGATACGCAGTATTTT. Translating gives CASSYGLAGADTQYF.

V is TRBV6-4 and J is TRBJ2-7; D is possibly TRBD1 (6 bases). This CDR3 is built from 14 residues. Trimming pared 5 bases from V and 0 bases from J, leaving 11 bases between. Germline assignment: CDR1 MRHNA and CDR2 SNTAGT. CDR3 sequence: CASSPGAGSYEQYF. For the CDR3, the DNA is TGTGCCAGCAGTCCAGGGGCGGGCTCCTACGAGCAGTACTTC.

Worth noting for this clone: This same CDR3 is encoded by further DNA sequences in the sample. This sequence joins TRBV27 and TRBJ1-5; 9 bases align to TRBD1. The CDR3 spans 15 residues. Germline-derived CDR1 and CDR2 are MNHEY and SMNVEV (reference sequence). Trimming cost V 8 bases and J 6 bases; bases outside gene matches: 11. The CDR3 DNA sequence: TGTGCCAGCTCCCCGGGACAGGGAGCAGGTCAGCCCCAGCATTTT. Its protein product is CASSPGQGAGQPQHF.

This clone is a singleton in its sample. The chain carries TRBV7-6 and TRBJ2-1; the D gene is possibly TRBD2 (5 bases). Germline V gives CDR1 SGHVS, CDR2 FNYEAQ. The CDR3 has 15 amino acids. Trimming cost V 8 bases and J 7 bases, with 21 bases left between them. CDR3 residues: CASGPTEGTGNEQFF. The CDR3 DNA sequence: TGTGCCAGCGGTCCGACTGAAGGCACGGGGAATGAGCAGTTCTTC.

V is TRBV7-3 and J is TRBJ1-2; possible D gene TRBD1, 5 bases. The CDR3 loop spans 15 amino acids. Germline V CDR1 and CDR2: SGHTA, FQGTGA. V shed 5 bases and J shed 4 bases, with 17 bases lying between them. The CDR3 here is CASSPLGGSVYGYTF. The CDR3, as DNA: TGTGCCAGCAGCCCCCTCGGGGGGTCGGTCTATGGCTACACCTTC. The full variable domain, with the rest looked up from reference TRBV7-3 and TRBJ1-2, is GAGVSQTPSNKVTEKGKYVELRCDPISGHTALYWYRQSLGQGPEFLIYFQGTGAADDSGLPNDRFFAVRPEGSVSTLKIQRTERGDSAVYLCASSPLGGSVYGYTFGSGTRLTVV.

The gene calls are TRBV28 and TRBJ1-5; a weak D match, TRBD1 (6 bases). The germline V gene has CDR1 MDHEN and CDR2 SYDVKM. The CDR3 covers 14 residues. V dropped 3 bases and J dropped 7 bases, with 13 bases sitting between them. The CDR3 region is CASSFGGQGQPQHF. Here the CDR3 DNA reads TGTGCCAGCAGTTTTGGGGGGCAGGGCCAGCCCCAGCATTTT.

This rearrangement joins TRBV27 to TRBJ2-3; D is unclear. V was shortened by 8 bases and J by 2 bases, with 8 bases between the two germline ends. Germline CDR1 and CDR2: MNHEY and SMNVEV (reference sequence). CDR3 length: 12 amino acids. CDR3 nucleotide sequence: TGTGCCAGCCGGGCTACCACAGATACGCAGTATTTT. Translating it yields CASRATTDTQYF.

The chain uses TRBV7-9 and TRBJ2-1; no clear D gene. Germline CDR1 reads SEHNR; CDR2 reads FQNEAQ (reference sequence). The CDR3 is 11 amino acids. V lost 3 bases, J lost 8 bases, and 5 bases lay in between. The CDR3 DNA reads as TGTGCCAGCAGCTTTCGATATGAGCAGTTCTTC. As protein: CASSFRYEQFF.

The chain is built from TRBV5-1 and TRBJ2-7; 7 bases map to TRBD2. CDR1 is SGHRS, CDR2 YFSETQ, per germline. The ends lost 0 bases at V and 3 bases at J; junction bases unmatched: 3. The CDR3 length is 14 residues. CDR3 sequence (DNA): TGCGCCAGCAGCTTGGTAGCTAGCGGCTACGAGCAGTACTTC. As protein: CASSLVASGYEQYF.

This chain connects TRBV4-2 to TRBJ2-7; 7 bases align to TRBD2. Germline loops: CDR1 LGHNA, CDR2 YNFKEQ. This CDR3 is 16 amino acids long. The ends lost 0 bases at V and 1 base at J; junction bases unmatched: 6. The CDR3 here is CASSQDTGGPSYEQYF. For the CDR3, the DNA is TGTGCCAGCAGCCAAGATACGGGAGGTCCATCCTACGAGCAGTACTTC.

This chain links TRBV19 with TRBJ2-7; D is ambiguous. V was clipped by 0 bases and J by 6 bases, with 15 bases between them. The CDR3 is 15 residues long. CDR1 is LNHDA and CDR2 is SQIVND in the germline V gene (reference sequence). CDR3 coding DNA: TGTGCCAGTAGTATAGATCGGGTCGGGCCTATCGAGCAGTACTTC. Translating it yields CASSIDRVGPIEQYF. The variable domain in full, with the rest retrieved from reference TRBV19 and TRBJ2-7, is DGGITQSPKYLFRKEGQNVTLSCEQNLNHDAMYWYRQDPGQGLRLIYYSQIVNDFQKGDIAEGYSVSREKKESFPLTVTSAQKNPTAFYLCASSIDRVGPIEQYFGPGTRLTVT.

CDR3: CASSVPSEGNIQYF. CDR3 DNA: TGTGCCAGCAGCGTCCCATCGGAGGGAAACATTCAGTACTTC. The chain combines TRBV9 with TRBJ2-4; D may be TRBD2 (6 bases). The germline gives CDR1 SGDLS, CDR2 YYNGEE. Trimming removed 2 bases from V and 6 bases from J, with 12 bases in between. The CDR3 sequence is 14 residues long. Complete variable domain (other parts from reference TRBV9 and TRBJ2-4): DSGVTQTPKHLITATGQRVTLRCSPRSGDLSVYWYQQSLDQGLQFLIQYYNGEERAKGNILERFSAQQFPDLHSELNLSSLELGDSALYFCASSVPSEGNIQYFGAGTRLSVL.

The chain is built from TRBV9 and TRBJ1-3; no reliable D call. Germline loops: CDR1 SGDLS, CDR2 YYNGEE. Trimming cost V 4 bases and J 0 bases, with 8 bases left between them. This CDR3 contains 14 residues. This chain's CDR3 is CASSPTSSGNTIYF. The CDR3 bases are TGTGCCAGCAGCCCGACGAGCTCTGGAAACACCATATATTTT. Together with reference TRBV9 and TRBJ1-3, the CDR3 gives the full variable domain: DSGVTQTPKHLITATGQRVTLRCSPRSGDLSVYWYQQSLDQGLQFLIQYYNGEERAKGNILERFSAQQFPDLHSELNLSSLELGDSALYFCASSPTSSGNTIYFGEGSWLTVV.

The gene calls are TRBV11-3 and TRBJ1-4, with D tentatively TRBD1 (5 bases). Germline V gene lookup returns CDR1 SGHNT and CDR2 YENEEA. The V end was cut by 5 bases, the J end by 12 bases, with 13 bases between. The CDR3 is 12 amino acids. The CDR3 bases are TGTGCCAGCAGCCGAAGCGGGGGGGAACTGTTTTTT. Protein: CASSRSGGELFF.

The J gene is TRBJ2-3, the V gene TRBV10-1; no clear D gene. CDR1 and CDR2 from the germline V gene are WNHNN and SYGVQD (reference sequence). Trimming removed 1 base from V and 0 bases from J, with 11 bases in between. The CDR3 consists of 16 residues. The CDR3 sequence is CASSEYPGPSTDTQYF. The CDR3 nucleotides are TGCGCCAGCAGTGAGTATCCGGGTCCTAGCACAGATACGCAGTATTTT.

The chain couples TRBV12-1 to TRBJ2-7; the D call in the table, TRBD2, was not verified against the DNA. TRBV12-1 is termed a pseudogene. The CDR3 runs 12 residues. CDR3 DNA: TGTGCCAGCAGCCCCCCCCGGGGGGAGCAGTACTTC. Amino acids: CASSPPRGEQYF.